This T cell receptor (beta chain) originates from a study of blood T cell repertoires in COVID-19. Study summary: Samples came from the United States, Italy and Spain, spanning acute and convalescent COVID-19. PBMCs, B-cell-depleted T cells, or T cells provided the cDNA or gDNA that made up the material.

As processed by the authors: How many nucleated cells were present was estimated from reference gene primer amplification. Produced via immunoSEQ multiplex PCR; TCRdb's table is partial and in-frame only. Clone size and V and J calls were adopted from that table, with D and trimming inferred from the DNA. The data contain 200,000 or so clones, 80% to 90% of them singletons. The sequenced material came from peripheral blood. This sequence originates from a man aged 40-49 years who had recovered from COVID-19.

The CDR3 DNA sequence: TGTGCCTGCAGGAGCGGGAGTCTATACGAGCAGTACTTC. Residues: CACRSGSLYEQYF. The V call is TRBV30, the J call TRBJ2-7; 8 nucleotides align to TRBD2. The CDR3 spans 13 residues. The V segment lost 6 bases and the J segment 4 bases; nucleotides outside the gene matches: 8. Germline V gene data show CDR1 as GTSNPN and CDR2 as SVGIG (reference sequence).